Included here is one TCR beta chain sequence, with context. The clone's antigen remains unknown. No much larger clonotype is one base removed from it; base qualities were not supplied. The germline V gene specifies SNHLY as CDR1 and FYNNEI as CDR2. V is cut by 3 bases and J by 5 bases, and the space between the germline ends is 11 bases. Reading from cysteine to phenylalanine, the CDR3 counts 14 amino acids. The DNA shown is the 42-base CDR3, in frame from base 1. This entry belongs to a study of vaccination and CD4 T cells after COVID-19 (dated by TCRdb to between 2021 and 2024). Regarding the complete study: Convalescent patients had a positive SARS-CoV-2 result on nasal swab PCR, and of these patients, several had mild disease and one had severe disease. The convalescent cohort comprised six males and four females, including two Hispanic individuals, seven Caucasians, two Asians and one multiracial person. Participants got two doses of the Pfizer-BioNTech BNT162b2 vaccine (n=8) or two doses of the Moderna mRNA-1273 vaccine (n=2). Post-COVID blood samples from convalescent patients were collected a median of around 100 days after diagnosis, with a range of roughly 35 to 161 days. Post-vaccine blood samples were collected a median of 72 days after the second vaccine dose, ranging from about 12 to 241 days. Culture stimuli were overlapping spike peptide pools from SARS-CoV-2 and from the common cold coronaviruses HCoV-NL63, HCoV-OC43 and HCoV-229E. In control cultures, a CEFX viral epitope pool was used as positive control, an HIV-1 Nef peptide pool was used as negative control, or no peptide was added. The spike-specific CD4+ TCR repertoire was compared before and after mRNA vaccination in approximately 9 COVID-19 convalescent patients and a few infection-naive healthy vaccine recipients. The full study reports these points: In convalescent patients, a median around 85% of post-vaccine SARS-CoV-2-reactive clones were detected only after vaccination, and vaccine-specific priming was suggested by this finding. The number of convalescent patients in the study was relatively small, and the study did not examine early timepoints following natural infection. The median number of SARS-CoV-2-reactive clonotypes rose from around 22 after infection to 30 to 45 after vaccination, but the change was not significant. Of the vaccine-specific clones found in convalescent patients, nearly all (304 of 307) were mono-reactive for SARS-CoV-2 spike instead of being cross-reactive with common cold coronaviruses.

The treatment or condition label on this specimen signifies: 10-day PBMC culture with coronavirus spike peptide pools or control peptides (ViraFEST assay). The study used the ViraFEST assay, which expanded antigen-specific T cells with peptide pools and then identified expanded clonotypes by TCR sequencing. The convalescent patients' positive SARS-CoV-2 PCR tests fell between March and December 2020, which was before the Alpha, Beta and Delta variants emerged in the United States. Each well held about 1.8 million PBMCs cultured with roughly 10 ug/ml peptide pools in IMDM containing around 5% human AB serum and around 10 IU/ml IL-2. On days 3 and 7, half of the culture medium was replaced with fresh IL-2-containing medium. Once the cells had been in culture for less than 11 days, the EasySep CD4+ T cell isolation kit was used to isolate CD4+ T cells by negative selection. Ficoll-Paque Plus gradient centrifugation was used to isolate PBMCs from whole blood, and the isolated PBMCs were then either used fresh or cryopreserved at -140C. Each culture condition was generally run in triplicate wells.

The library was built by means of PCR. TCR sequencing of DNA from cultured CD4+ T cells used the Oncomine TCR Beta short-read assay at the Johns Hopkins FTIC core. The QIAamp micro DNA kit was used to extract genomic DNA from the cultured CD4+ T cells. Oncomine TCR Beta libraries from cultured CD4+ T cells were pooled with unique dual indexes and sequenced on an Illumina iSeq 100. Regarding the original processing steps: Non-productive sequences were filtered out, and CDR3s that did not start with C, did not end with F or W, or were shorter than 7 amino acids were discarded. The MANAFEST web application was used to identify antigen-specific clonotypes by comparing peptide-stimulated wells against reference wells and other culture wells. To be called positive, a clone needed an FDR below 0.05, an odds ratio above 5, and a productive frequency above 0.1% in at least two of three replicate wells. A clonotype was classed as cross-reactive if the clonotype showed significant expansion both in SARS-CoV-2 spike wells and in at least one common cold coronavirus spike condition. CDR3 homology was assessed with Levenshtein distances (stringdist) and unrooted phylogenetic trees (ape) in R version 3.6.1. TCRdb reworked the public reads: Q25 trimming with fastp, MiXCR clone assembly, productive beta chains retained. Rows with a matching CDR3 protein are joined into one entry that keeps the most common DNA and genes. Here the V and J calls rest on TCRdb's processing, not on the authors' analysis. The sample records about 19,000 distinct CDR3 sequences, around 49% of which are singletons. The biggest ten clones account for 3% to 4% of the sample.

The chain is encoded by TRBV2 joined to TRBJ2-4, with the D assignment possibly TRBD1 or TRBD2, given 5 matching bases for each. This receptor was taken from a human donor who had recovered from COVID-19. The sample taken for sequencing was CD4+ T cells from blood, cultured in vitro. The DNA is TGTGCCAGCAGTGAGAGGGGTGGGGAAAACATTCAGTACTTC. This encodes CASSERGGENIQYF.